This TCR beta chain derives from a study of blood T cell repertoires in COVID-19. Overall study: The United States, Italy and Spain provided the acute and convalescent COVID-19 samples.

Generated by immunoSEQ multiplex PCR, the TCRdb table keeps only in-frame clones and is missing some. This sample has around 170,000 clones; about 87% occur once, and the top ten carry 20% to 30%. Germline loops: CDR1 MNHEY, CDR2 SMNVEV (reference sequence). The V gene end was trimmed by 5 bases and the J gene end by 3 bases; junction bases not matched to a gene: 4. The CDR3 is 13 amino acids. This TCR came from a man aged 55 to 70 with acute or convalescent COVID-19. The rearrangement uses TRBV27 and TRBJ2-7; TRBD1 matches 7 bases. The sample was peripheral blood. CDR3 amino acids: CASSGYRGYEQYF. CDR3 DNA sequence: TGTGCCAGCAGTGGCTACAGGGGCTACGAGCAGTACTTC.